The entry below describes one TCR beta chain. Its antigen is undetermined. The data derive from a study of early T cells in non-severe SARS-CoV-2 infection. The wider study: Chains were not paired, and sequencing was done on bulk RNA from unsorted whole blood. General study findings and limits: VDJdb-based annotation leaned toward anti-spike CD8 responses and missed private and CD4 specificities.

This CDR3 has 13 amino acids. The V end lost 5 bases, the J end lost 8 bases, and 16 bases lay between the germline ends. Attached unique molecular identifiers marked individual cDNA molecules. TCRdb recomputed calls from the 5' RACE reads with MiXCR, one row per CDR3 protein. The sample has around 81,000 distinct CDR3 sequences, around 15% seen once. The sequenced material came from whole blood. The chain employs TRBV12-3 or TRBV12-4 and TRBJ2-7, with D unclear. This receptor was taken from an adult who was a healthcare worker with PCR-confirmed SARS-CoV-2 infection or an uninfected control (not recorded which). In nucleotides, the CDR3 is TGTGCCAGCAGTGAAGACCGAACCACCCAGCAGTACTTC. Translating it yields CASSEDRTTQQYF.